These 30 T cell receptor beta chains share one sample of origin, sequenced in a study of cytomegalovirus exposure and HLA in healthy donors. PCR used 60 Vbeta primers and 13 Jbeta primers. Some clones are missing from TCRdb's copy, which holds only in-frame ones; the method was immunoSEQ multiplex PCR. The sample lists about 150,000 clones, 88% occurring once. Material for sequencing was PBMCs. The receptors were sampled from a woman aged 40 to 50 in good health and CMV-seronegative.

CDR3 protein: CASSLSHSGMGNEQFF. CDR3 nucleotide sequence: TGTGCCAGCAGCTTGAGCCACTCGGGGATGGGTAATGAGCAGTTCTTC. This rearrangement joins TRBV5-4 to TRBJ2-1; TRBD2 might be the D (5 bases). The CDR3 runs to 16 residues. Trimming shortened V by 1 base and J by 7 bases, and 18 bases separated the two germline ends. CDR1 is SGHNT, CDR2 YYREEE, per germline (reference sequence).

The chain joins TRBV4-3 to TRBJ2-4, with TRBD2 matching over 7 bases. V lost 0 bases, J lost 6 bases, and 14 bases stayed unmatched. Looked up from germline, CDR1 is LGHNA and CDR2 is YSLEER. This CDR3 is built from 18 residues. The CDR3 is CASSQDGPGRVGPNIQYF. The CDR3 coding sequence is TGCGCCAGCAGCCAAGATGGGCCGGGGAGGGTAGGACCAAACATTCAGTACTTC.

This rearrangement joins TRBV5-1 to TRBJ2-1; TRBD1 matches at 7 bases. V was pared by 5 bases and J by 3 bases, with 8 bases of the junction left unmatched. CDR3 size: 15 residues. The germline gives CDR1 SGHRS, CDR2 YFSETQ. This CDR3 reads CASSPDRADYNEQFF. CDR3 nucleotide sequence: TGCGCCAGCAGTCCTGACAGGGCGGACTACAATGAGCAGTTCTTC.

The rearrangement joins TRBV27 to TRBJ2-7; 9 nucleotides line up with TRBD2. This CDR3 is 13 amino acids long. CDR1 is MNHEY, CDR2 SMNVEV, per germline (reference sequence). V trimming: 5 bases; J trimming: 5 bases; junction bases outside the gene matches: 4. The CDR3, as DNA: TGTGCCAGCAGTCCAGCGGGGGGCAACGAGCAGTACTTC. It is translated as CASSPAGGNEQYF.

This chain's CDR3 is CASSLAGATDTQYF. The DNA for the CDR3 is TGCGCAAGCTCGTTAGCGGGAGCCACAGATACGCAGTATTTT. The chain employs TRBV4-1 and TRBJ2-3; 9 bases align to TRBD2. The CDR3 has 14 residues. CDR1 is MGHRA, CDR2 YSYEKL, per germline.

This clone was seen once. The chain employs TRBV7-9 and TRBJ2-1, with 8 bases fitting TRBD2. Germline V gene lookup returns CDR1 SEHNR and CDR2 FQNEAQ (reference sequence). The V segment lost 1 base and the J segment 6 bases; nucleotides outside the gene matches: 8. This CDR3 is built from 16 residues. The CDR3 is CASSLDLAGQVNEQFF. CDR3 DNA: TGTGCCAGCAGCTTAGACCTAGCGGGCCAGGTCAATGAGCAGTTCTTC.

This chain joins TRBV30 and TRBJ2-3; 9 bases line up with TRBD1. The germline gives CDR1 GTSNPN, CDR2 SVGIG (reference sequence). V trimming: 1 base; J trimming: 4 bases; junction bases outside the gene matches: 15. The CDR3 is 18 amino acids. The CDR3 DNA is TGTGCCTGGAGTGCTCCGGGACAGGGAGTATTTAGCGCAGATACGCAGTATTTT. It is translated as CAWSAPGQGVFSADTQYF.

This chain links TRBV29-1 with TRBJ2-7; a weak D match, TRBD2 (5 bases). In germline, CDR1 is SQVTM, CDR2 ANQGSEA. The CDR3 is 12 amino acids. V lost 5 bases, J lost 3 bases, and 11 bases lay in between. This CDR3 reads CSVSTSGYEQYF. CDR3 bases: TGCAGCGTTTCCACAAGCGGCTACGAGCAGTACTTC.

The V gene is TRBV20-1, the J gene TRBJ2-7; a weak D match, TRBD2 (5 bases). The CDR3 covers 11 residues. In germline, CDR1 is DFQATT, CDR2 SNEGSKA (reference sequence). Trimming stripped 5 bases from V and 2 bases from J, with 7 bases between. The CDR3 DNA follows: TGCAGTGCTGCGGGTACCTACGAGCAGTACTTC. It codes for CSAAGTYEQYF.

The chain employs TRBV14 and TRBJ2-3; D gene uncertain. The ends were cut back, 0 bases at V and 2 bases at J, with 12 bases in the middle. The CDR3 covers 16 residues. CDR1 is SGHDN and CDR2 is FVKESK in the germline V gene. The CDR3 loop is CASSQDRLLDTDTQYF. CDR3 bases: TGTGCCAGCAGCCAAGATCGTCTCCTAGACACAGATACGCAGTATTTT. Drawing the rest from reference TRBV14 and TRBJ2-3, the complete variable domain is EAGVTQFPSHSVIEKGQTVTLRCDPISGHDNLYWYRRVMGKEIKFLLHFVKESKQDESGMPNNRFLAERTGGTYSTLKVQPAELEDSGVYFCASSQDRLLDTDTQYFGPGTRLTVL.

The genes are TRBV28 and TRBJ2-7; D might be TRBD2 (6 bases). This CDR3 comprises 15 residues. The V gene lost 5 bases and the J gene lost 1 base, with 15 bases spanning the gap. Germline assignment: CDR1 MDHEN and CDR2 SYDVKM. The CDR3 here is CASSRLAGGSYEQYF. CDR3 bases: TGTGCCAGCAGTCGCCTGGCAGGAGGGTCCTACGAGCAGTACTTC.

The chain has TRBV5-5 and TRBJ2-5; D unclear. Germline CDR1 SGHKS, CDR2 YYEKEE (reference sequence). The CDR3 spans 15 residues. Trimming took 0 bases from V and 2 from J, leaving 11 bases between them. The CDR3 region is CASSLAPGIQETQYF. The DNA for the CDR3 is TGTGCCAGCAGCTTGGCCCCAGGCATACAAGAGACCCAGTACTTC.

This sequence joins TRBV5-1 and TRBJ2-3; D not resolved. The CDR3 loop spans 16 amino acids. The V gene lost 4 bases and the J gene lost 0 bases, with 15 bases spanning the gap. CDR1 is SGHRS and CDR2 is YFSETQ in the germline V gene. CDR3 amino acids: CASSQVPGFSTDTQYF. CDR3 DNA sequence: TGCGCCAGCAGCCAGGTTCCTGGCTTCAGCACAGATACGCAGTATTTT.

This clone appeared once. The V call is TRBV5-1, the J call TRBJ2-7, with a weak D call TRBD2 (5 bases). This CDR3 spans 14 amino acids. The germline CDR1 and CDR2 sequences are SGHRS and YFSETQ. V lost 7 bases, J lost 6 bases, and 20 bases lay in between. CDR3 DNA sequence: TGCGCCAGCGGACCTATGGGGAACGGAGGCGAGCAGTACTTC. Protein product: CASGPMGNGGEQYF.

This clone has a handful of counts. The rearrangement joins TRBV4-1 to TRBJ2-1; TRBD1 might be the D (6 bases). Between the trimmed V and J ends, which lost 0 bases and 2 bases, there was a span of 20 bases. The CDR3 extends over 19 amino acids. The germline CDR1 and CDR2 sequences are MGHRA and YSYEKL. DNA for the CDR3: TGCGCCAGCAGCCAAGATTTGGCAGGGGCTCTCCCCGCCTACAATGAGCAGTTCTTC. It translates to CASSQDLAGALPAYNEQFF.

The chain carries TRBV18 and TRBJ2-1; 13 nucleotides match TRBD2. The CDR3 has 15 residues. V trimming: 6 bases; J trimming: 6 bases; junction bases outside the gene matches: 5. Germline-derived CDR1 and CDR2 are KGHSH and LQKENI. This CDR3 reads CASSLLAGGPNEQFF. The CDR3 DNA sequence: TGTGCCAGCTCGCTACTAGCGGGAGGGCCCAATGAGCAGTTCTTC.

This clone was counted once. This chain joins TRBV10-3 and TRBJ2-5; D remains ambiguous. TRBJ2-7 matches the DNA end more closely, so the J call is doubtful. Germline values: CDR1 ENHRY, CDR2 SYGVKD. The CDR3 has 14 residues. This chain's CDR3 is CAISEIVGAYEQYF. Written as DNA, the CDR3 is TGTGCCATCAGTGAGATCGTCGGAGCCTACGAGCAGTACTTC.

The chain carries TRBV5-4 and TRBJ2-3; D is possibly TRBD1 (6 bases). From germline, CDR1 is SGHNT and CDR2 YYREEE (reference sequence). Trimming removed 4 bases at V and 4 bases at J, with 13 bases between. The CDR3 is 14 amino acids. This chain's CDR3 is CASSQGRGSDTQYF. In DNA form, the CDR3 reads TGTGCCAGCAGCCAAGGAAGGGGGTCAGATACGCAGTATTTT.

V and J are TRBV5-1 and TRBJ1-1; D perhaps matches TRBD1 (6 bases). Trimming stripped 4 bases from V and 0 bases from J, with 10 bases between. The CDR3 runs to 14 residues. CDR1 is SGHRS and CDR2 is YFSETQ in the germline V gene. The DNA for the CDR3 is TGCGCCAGCAGCGAAACAGGGATGAACACTGAAGCTTTCTTT. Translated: CASSETGMNTEAFF. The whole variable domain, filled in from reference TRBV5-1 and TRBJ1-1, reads KAGVTQTPRYLIKTRGQQVTLSCSPISGHRSVSWYQQTPGQGLQFLFEYFSETQRNKGNFPGRFSGRQFSNSRSEMNVSTLELGDSALYLCASSETGMNTEAFFGQGTRLTVV.

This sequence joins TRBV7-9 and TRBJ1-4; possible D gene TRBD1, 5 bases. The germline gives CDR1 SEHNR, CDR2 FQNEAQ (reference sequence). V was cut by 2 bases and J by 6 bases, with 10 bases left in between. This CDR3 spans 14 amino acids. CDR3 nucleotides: TGTGCCAGCAGCTTACAACCAGGGTATGAAAAACTGTTTTTT. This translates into CASSLQPGYEKLFF.

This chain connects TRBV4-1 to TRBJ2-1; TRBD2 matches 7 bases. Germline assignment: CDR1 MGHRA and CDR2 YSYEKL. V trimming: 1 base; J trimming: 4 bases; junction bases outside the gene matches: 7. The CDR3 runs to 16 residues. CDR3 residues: CASSQGLAVLYNEQFF. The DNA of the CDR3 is TGCGCCAGCAGCCAAGGGCTAGCGGTCCTGTACAATGAGCAGTTCTTC.

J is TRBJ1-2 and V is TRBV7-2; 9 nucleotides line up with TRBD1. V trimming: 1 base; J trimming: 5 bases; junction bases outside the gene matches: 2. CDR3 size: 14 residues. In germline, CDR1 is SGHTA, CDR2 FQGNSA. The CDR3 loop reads CASSLVGTGYGYTF. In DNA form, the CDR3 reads TGTGCCAGCAGCTTAGTCGGGACAGGGTATGGCTACACCTTC.

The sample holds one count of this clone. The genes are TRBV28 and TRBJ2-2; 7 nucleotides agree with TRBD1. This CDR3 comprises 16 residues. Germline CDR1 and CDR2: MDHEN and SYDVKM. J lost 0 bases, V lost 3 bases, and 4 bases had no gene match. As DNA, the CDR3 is TGTGCCAGCAGTTTCCCAACAGGGGCGAACACCGGGGAGCTGTTTTTT. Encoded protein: CASSFPTGANTGELFF.

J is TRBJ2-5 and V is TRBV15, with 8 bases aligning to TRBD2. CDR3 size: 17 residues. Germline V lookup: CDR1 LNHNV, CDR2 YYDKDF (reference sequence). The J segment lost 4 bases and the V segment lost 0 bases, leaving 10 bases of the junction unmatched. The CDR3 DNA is TGTGCCACCAGCAGAGATTCCTATAGGGCGGGAGGAGAGACCCAGTACTTC. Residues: CATSRDSYRAGGETQYF.

This CDR3 is CASGWIQGGIEKLFF. Here the CDR3 DNA reads TGTGCTAGTGGTTGGATACAGGGGGGAATTGAAAAACTGTTTTTT. The V gene is TRBV12-5, the J gene TRBJ1-4, with 8 bases that match TRBD1. The germline V gene encodes CDR1 LGHNT and CDR2 FRNRAP. The ends lost 4 bases at V and 7 bases at J; junction bases unmatched: 8. This CDR3 region has 15 residues.

In nucleotides, the CDR3 is TGTGCCAGCAGTTTGAGGAATGGAGGAATCCACGAGCAGTACTTC. This gives the protein CASSLRNGGIHEQYF. The genes are TRBV27 and TRBJ2-7; D is perhaps TRBD2 (5 bases). The CDR3 is 15 amino acids. Germline CDR1 and CDR2: MNHEY and SMNVEV (reference sequence). V lost 3 bases and J lost 5, with 17 bases in between.

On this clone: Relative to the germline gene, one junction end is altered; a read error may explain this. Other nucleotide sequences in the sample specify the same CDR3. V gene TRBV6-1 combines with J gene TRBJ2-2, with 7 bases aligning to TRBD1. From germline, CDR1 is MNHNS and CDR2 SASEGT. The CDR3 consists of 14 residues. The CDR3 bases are TGCGCCAGCAGGGGGACAGCGGAGCCCGGGGAGCTGTTTTTT. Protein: CASRGTAEPGELFF.

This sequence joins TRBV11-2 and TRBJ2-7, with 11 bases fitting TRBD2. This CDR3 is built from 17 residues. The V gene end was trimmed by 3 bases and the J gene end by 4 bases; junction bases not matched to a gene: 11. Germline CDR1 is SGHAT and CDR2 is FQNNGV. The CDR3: CASSLITSGSFIYEQYF. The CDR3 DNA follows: TGTGCCAGCAGCTTGATCACTAGCGGGAGTTTTATTTACGAGCAGTACTTC.

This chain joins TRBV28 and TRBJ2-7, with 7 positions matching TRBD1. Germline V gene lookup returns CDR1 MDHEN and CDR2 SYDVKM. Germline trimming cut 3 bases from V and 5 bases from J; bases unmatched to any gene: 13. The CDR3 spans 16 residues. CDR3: CASSFFKTGYRNEQYF. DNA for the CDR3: TGTGCCAGCAGTTTCTTTAAGACAGGGTACCGAAACGAGCAGTACTTC.

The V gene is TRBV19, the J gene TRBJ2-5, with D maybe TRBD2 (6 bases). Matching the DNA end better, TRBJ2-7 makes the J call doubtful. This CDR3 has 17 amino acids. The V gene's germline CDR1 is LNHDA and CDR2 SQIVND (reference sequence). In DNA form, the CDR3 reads TGTGCCAGTAGTACCTCCCCCCGTGCGGCGGGGTTCTACGAGCAGTACTTC. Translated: CASSTSPRAAGFYEQYF.